The clone carrying this T cell receptor beta chain has a handful of counts. Its specificity is not known. The investigators amplified TCR beta CDR3 regions from RNA transcripts. Using the HTBI primer set, a first-round RT-PCR was run on the TCR CDR3. One entry per CDR3 protein, called by TCRdb with MiXCR from the multiplex PCR reads. This table has around 700,000 distinct CDR3 sequences, 15% to 20% appearing once. Clinical symptoms, serum thyroxine, TRAb, thyroid ultrasound and orbital computed tomography informed diagnoses. Blood dates from first hyperthyroidism diagnosis, before any ophthalmopathy symptoms. The sample is drawn from a study of T cells in Graves' hyperthyroidism and ophthalmopathy. Notes on the study in general: Separating ophthalmopathy from stable hyperthyroidism was achieved by a 13 V-J model.

The TCR was taken from a woman aged 45-59 years with Graves' hyperthyroidism that later progressed to Graves' ophthalmopathy. The sample comprised blood.

The CDR3 reads CASSRTSGGQRKQYF. In nucleotides, the CDR3 is TGTGCCAGCAGCAGGACTAGCGGGGGCCAAAGGAAGCAGTACTTC. The J gene is TRBJ2-7, the V gene TRBV3-1; 13 bases are a match to TRBD2. Per the germline V gene, CDR1 is LGHDT and CDR2 is YNNKEL (reference sequence). The V gene end was trimmed by 5 bases and the J gene end by 8 bases; junction bases not matched to a gene: 9. The CDR3 spans 15 residues.